This TCR beta chain is drawn from a study of human versus mouse CDR3 diversity and MHC coevolution. Across the study: Between roughly 0.6 x 10^7 and 1.8 x 10^7 valid reads came from each sample.

This CDR3 comprises 13 residues. Germline V lookup: CDR1 MDHEN, CDR2 SYDVKM. Concerning this clone itself: One end of the junction varies from germline; a read error may be responsible.

Naive CD4 T cells were sorted as CD45RO-negative, CD62L-positive. Measured with immunoSEQ multiplex PCR; TCRdb has only the in-frame clones, and not every one. The sample consists of about 83,000 clones, about 90% of them appearing once. The specimen sequenced was naive CD4+ T cells from blood. Described subset: CD45RO-negative CD62L-positive naive CD4 T cells. The TCR was taken from a person aged 25-75 years in good health. The rearrangement joins TRBV28 to TRBJ2-5, with 7 nucleotides matching TRBD1. The J call may be incorrect, as the DNA end agrees better with TRBJ2-7. The CDR3 sequence is CASTLQGLYEQYF. DNA for the CDR3: TGTGCCAGCACTTTACAGGGGCTGTACGAGCAGTACTTC.